These 20 T cell receptor beta chains share one sample of origin, sequenced in a study of identical twins. MiXCR, applied by TCRdb to the 5' RACE reads, yields one record per CDR3 protein. This sample has 690,000 or so distinct CDR3 sequences, with 8% to 9% found just once. The data also belong to a second study, concerning yellow fever vaccine responses in identical twins.

Sequencing was done on a sample of PBMCs. The receptor source for this set is a woman between 18 and 30 years old in good health.

This clonotype was observed many times. This chain uses TRBV7-2 with TRBJ1-2, with 11 bases aligning to TRBD1. The trim removed 6 bases at V and 6 bases at J, leaving 6 bases unmatched. CDR3 length equals 14 residues. Germline V gene sequence: CDR1 SGHTA, CDR2 FQGNSA. The CDR3 nucleotides read TGTGCCAGCAGGGGGACAGGGGGGATGGATGGCTACACCTTC. It encodes CASRGTGGMDGYTF.

In this sample, this clonotype turned up a few times. The J gene is TRBJ2-3, the V gene TRBV10-1; D may be TRBD1 or TRBD2 (6 bases each). Per the germline V gene, CDR1 is WNHNN and CDR2 is SYGVQD (reference sequence). Trimming removed 1 base at V and 4 bases at J, with 18 bases between. The CDR3 length is 17 residues. The CDR3 region has the DNA TGCGCCAGCAGTGAGTGGGGGGCCAGGGGCGTCGCAGATACGCAGTATTTT. Translation gives CASSEWGARGVADTQYF.

The chain recombines TRBV27 with TRBJ1-2, with D uncertain. Trimming took off 2 bases at V and 4 bases at J, with 8 bases between the two ends. The CDR3 is 13 residues long. From germline, CDR1 is MNHEY and CDR2 SMNVEV (reference sequence). The CDR3 sequence: CASSLKTGYGYTF. The CDR3 nucleotides read TGTGCCAGCAGTTTAAAAACGGGCTATGGCTACACCTTC.

The gene calls are TRBV20-1 and TRBJ2-1; 7 bases fit TRBD1. V lost 3 bases, J lost 8 bases, and 10 bases stayed unmatched. Germline CDR1 is DFQATT and CDR2 is SNEGSKA (reference sequence). The CDR3 sequence is 14 residues long. This CDR3 is CSASSSPQGDEQFF. The CDR3, as DNA: TGCAGTGCTAGTTCTAGCCCTCAGGGGGATGAGCAGTTCTTC.

This clonotype was counted a few times. The CDR3 bases are TGTGCCAGCAGCTTGGGGACAGGGATTGGGTCCTACAATGAGCAGTTCTTC. Protein product: CASSLGTGIGSYNEQFF. The chain employs TRBV5-6 and TRBJ2-1; 8 bases match TRBD1. CDR1 and CDR2 from the germline V gene are SGHDT and YYEEEE. This CDR3 has 17 amino acids. The V segment lost 0 bases and the J segment 1 base; nucleotides outside the gene matches: 6.

This clonotype occurred a few times. CDR3 protein: CASSQDRDISYEQYF. CDR3 sequence (DNA): TGCGCCAGCAGCCAAGACAGGGACATCTCCTACGAGCAGTACTTC. This chain connects TRBV4-3 to TRBJ2-7, with a weak D call TRBD1 (6 bases). The CDR3 extends over 15 amino acids. Between the trimmed V and J ends, which lost 0 bases and 0 bases, there was a span of 9 bases. Germline CDR1 is LGHNA and CDR2 is YSLEER.

This clonotype showed up just a few times. J is TRBJ2-1 and V is TRBV2; 8 bases fit TRBD2. V shed 6 bases and J 2 bases; nucleotides not matched to a gene: 9. The CDR3 is 16 residues long. Germline-derived CDR1 and CDR2 are SNHLY and FYNNEI. The CDR3 reads CASRWREAPPYNEQFF. CDR3 DNA: TGTGCCAGCAGATGGCGGGAGGCCCCCCCCTACAATGAGCAGTTCTTC.

This clonotype has at least ten counts. The chain carries TRBV12-3 or TRBV12-4 and TRBJ2-1; a possible D gene is TRBD1 (6 bases). This CDR3 has 15 residues. V lost 2 bases to trimming and J lost 3 bases, with 11 bases between them. The CDR3 coding sequence is TGTGCCAGCAGTTTATTGGACAGCCACTACAATGAGCAGTTCTTC. It specifies CASSLLDSHYNEQFF.

This clonotype has at least ten counts. V usage is TRBV12-3 or TRBV12-4 and J usage is TRBJ2-7, with 9 bases that match TRBD1. The CDR3 spans 14 residues. The V and J ends lost 6 bases and 3 bases, in that order; junction bases with no gene match: 6. CDR3 loop: CASSSPGQGYEQYF. The CDR3 bases are TGTGCCAGCAGCTCTCCGGGACAGGGCTACGAGCAGTACTTC.

The gene calls are TRBV12-3 or TRBV12-4 and TRBJ2-5; D might be TRBD2 (6 bases). The CDR3 totals 12 residues. V lost 7 bases, J lost 3 bases, and 9 bases lay in between. CDR3 protein: CASKGTEETQYF. CDR3 DNA sequence: TGTGCCAGCAAAGGGACTGAAGAGACCCAGTACTTC.

This clonotype appeared a few times. The rearrangement uses TRBV29-1 and TRBJ2-5, with unresolved D. CDR1 is SQVTM, CDR2 ANQGSEA, per germline. There are 13 residues in the CDR3. V was pared by 4 bases and J by 5 bases, with 14 bases between. CDR3 amino acids: CSVVIQVFETQYF. The DNA of the CDR3 is TGCAGCGTTGTGATTCAGGTATTCGAGACCCAGTACTTC.

This clonotype was counted ten times or more. The chain couples TRBV12-3 or TRBV12-4 to TRBJ2-1; TRBD2 aligns across 10 bases. The CDR3 contains 15 residues. Unmatched junction bases numbered 8, after V lost 6 bases and J lost 6 bases. The CDR3 region has the DNA TGTGCCAGCAGCCCATGGCAGCGGGGGGGCAATGAGCAGTTCTTC. This translates into CASSPWQRGGNEQFF.

This clonotype has only a few counts. This chain joins TRBV10-3 and TRBJ2-2; possibly TRBD1 for D (5 bases). Trimming removed 11 bases at V and 6 bases at J, with 19 bases between. This CDR3 has 14 amino acids. Germline CDR1 ENHRY, CDR2 SYGVKD. CDR3 sequence: CAVASGMVAGELFF. The DNA of the CDR3 is TGTGCCGTCGCGTCAGGGATGGTGGCCGGGGAGCTGTTTTTT.

This clonotype came up a few times. The V call is TRBV29-1, the J call TRBJ1-2; TRBD1 is a possible D gene (5 bases). Germline V lookup: CDR1 SQVTM, CDR2 ANQGSEA. The CDR3 is 13 residues long. Trimming removed 2 bases at V and 3 bases at J, with 10 bases between. CDR3 protein: CSVELRGDYGYTF. The CDR3 nucleotides read TGCAGCGTTGAACTGAGGGGTGACTATGGCTACACCTTC.

This clonotype was seen repeatedly, ten times or more. The gene calls are TRBV20-1 and TRBJ2-2; the D gene is possibly TRBD1 (6 bases). The length of the CDR3 is 11 residues. Trimming cost V 6 bases and J 9 bases, with 11 bases left between them. In germline, CDR1 is DFQATT, CDR2 SNEGSKA (reference sequence). The CDR3: CSAVQGRELFF. CDR3 bases: TGCAGTGCGGTACAGGGCCGGGAGCTGTTTTTT.

Only a few counts were recorded for this clonotype. The V call is TRBV5-1, the J call TRBJ1-1; the D is unclear. Trimming shortened V by 0 bases and J by 6 bases, and 12 bases separated the two germline ends. Looked up from germline, CDR1 is SGHRS and CDR2 is YFSETQ. The CDR3 has 14 residues. CDR3: CASSLDVGRAEAFF. In DNA, the CDR3 is TGCGCCAGCAGCTTGGATGTAGGGAGGGCTGAAGCTTTCTTT.

This clonotype showed up just a few times. The chain employs TRBV7-9 and TRBJ1-3; 9 nucleotides align to TRBD1. This CDR3 contains 17 residues. The germline V gene encodes CDR1 SEHNR and CDR2 FQNEAQ (reference sequence). The V segment lost 10 bases and the J segment 4 bases; nucleotides outside the gene matches: 17. In DNA, the CDR3 is TGTGCCACCCGGGACAGGGAAAGTGTTCTCTTCGGAAACACCATATATTTT. The encoded protein is CATRDRESVLFGNTIYF. The variable domain in full, completed from reference TRBV7-9 and TRBJ1-3, reads DTGVSQNPRHKITKRGQNVTFRCDPISEHNRLYWYRQTLGQGPEFLTYFQNEAQLEKSRLLSDRFSAERPKGSFSTLEIQRTEQGDSAMYLCATRDRESVLFGNTIYFGEGSWLTVV.

In this sample, this clonotype turned up many times. The gene calls are TRBV7-2 and TRBJ2-5; D possibly corresponds to TRBD1 (6 bases). This CDR3 is built from 14 residues. Germline V gene data show CDR1 as SGHTA and CDR2 as FQGNSA. V lost 5 bases, J lost 7 bases, and 17 bases lay in between. CDR3 sequence reads: CASSILQGSGTQYF. CDR3 sequence (DNA): TGTGCCAGCAGCATACTACAGGGCTCAGGGACCCAGTACTTC.

This clonotype was seen many times. The V and J genes are TRBV5-1 and TRBJ1-2; D remains unclear. Germline V gene lookup returns CDR1 SGHRS and CDR2 YFSETQ. The CDR3 is made up of 13 amino acids. V lost 1 base and J lost 2, with 6 bases in between. This CDR3 reads CASSLNENYGYTF. DNA for the CDR3: TGCGCCAGCAGCTTGAATGAGAACTATGGCTACACCTTC.

This clonotype was detected ten times or more. The V and J genes are TRBV7-9 and TRBJ1-5, with D tentatively TRBD1 (6 bases). The ends were cut back, 4 bases at V and 3 bases at J, with 10 bases in the middle. Germline lookup yields CDR1 SEHNR and CDR2 FQNEAQ (reference sequence). This CDR3 comprises 14 residues. Written as DNA, the CDR3 is TGTGCCAGCAGCTGGGGGCAGAACAATCAGCCCCAGCATTTT. Residues: CASSWGQNNQPQHF.